The 9 T cell receptor beta chains below come from one sample, sequenced in a study of response to subunit inactivated influenza vaccine. Using its own MiXCR run on the RT-PCR reads, TCRdb lists one record per CDR3 protein. The repertoire holds under 200,000 distinct CDR3 sequences, with about a tenth as singletons. Sequences were derived from non-naive T cells sorted from PBMCs, sampled more than 35 days after vaccination. The receptors originated from a man between 45 and 60 years old who received an inactivated influenza vaccine.

J is TRBJ2-5 and V is TRBV29-1, with 8 nucleotides matching TRBD2. Germline lookup yields CDR1 SQVTM and CDR2 ANQGSEA. The CDR3 totals 13 residues. V lost 2 bases, J lost 4 bases, and 3 bases stayed unmatched. Here the CDR3 DNA reads TGCAGCGTTGAACGGGGGGGCGCAGAGACCCAGTACTTC. Protein: CSVERGGAETQYF. Using reference TRBV29-1 and TRBJ2-5 for the parts outside the CDR3, the full variable domain is SAVISQKPSRDICQRGTSLTIQCQVDSQVTMMFWYRQQPGQSLTLIATANQGSEATYESGFVIDKFPISRPNLTFSTLTVSNMSPEDSSIYLCSVERGGAETQYFGPGTRLLVL.

This clonotype was counted at least ten times. This chain uses TRBV10-3 with TRBJ1-2, with 8 bases matching TRBD1. The CDR3 is made up of 16 amino acids. The germline CDR1 and CDR2 sequences are ENHRY and SYGVKD. Trimming cost V 3 bases and J 3 bases; bases outside gene matches: 9. The CDR3 DNA is TGTGCCATCAGTGACAACAGGGGGACCTCCCACTATGGCTACACCTTC. It yields the protein CAISDNRGTSHYGYTF.

This clonotype was recorded a few times. The CDR3 spells CASSQVSGRILHEQYF. In DNA form, the CDR3 reads TGTGCCAGCAGCCAGGTTAGCGGGAGGATTCTCCACGAGCAGTACTTC. V and J are TRBV4-2 and TRBJ2-7, with 10 bases identical to TRBD2. This CDR3 comprises 16 residues. Losses at the gene ends were 3 bases for V and 5 bases for J; bases not matched to a gene: 10. Germline values: CDR1 LGHNA, CDR2 YNFKEQ.

This clonotype has only a few counts. The DNA for the CDR3 is TGTGCCAGCAGGACCGGACAGGGGGTTTTGGCCCAGTACTTC. Residues: CASRTGQGVLAQYF. The chain links TRBV2 to TRBJ2-5; 10 nucleotides agree with TRBD1. This CDR3 spans 14 amino acids. Germline lookup yields CDR1 SNHLY and CDR2 FYNNEI. Unmatched junction bases numbered 10, after V lost 6 bases and J lost 9 bases.

This clonotype was found many times. The V and J genes are TRBV4-2 and TRBJ1-1; 8 nucleotides agree with TRBD1. The CDR3 runs to 16 residues. Losses at the gene ends were 4 bases for V and 0 bases for J; bases not matched to a gene: 7. Germline CDR1 reads LGHNA; CDR2 reads YNFKEQ. CDR3 sequence reads: CASSPGQGLMNTEAFF. DNA for the CDR3: TGTGCCAGCAGCCCTGGACAGGGCTTAATGAACACTGAAGCTTTCTTT.

There are many counts of this clonotype. CDR3 bases: TGTGCCAGCAGTAAGGGAGGGACAGGGGACTTCGAGCAGTACTTC. Its protein product is CASSKGGTGDFEQYF. The chain recombines TRBV12-3 or TRBV12-4 with TRBJ2-7; TRBD1 matches at 10 bases. V shed 5 bases and J 6 bases; nucleotides not matched to a gene: 10. The CDR3 sequence is 15 residues long.

This clonotype was found a few times. V usage is TRBV7-6 and J usage is TRBJ2-7; 9 bases are shared with TRBD1. Germline V gene lookup returns CDR1 SGHVS and CDR2 FNYEAQ. With V trimmed by 5 bases and J by 2 bases, 4 bases remained unmatched. The CDR3 is 14 residues long. This CDR3 reads CASSGGTGTYEQYF. For the CDR3, the DNA is TGTGCCAGCAGCGGGGGGACAGGGACCTACGAGCAGTACTTC. The entire variable domain, with the rest obtained from reference TRBV7-6 and TRBJ2-7, is as follows: GAGVSQSPRYKVTKRGQDVALRCDPISGHVSLYWYRQALGQGPEFLTYFNYEAQQDKSGLPNDRFSAERPEGSISTLTIQRTEQRDSAMYRCASSGGTGTYEQYFGPGTRLTVT.

This clonotype was seen a handful of times. The V gene is TRBV6-2 or TRBV6-3, the J gene TRBJ1-5, with 7 bases identical to TRBD1. Germline V gene lookup returns CDR1 MNHEY and CDR2 SVGEGT. V dropped 2 bases and J dropped 1; count of bases not matched to a gene: 8. CDR3 length: 17 residues. CDR3 coding DNA: TGTGCCAGCAGTTACCGAACAGGGGAAGGAAGCAATCAGCCCCAGCATTTT. It specifies CASSYRTGEGSNQPQHF.

This clonotype was seen a handful of times. The chain has TRBV2 and TRBJ2-1; 12 nucleotides match TRBD2. Germline CDR1 SNHLY, CDR2 FYNNEI. The V segment lost 4 bases and the J segment 2 bases; nucleotides outside the gene matches: 12. There are 19 residues in the CDR3. In DNA form, the CDR3 reads TGTGCCAGCAGTGGGACTAGCGGGGAGCGCGGAAGACCCTACAATGAGCAGTTCTTC. This gives the protein CASSGTSGERGRPYNEQFF.